Listed below are T cell receptor beta chains from one sample, sequenced in a study of blood T cell repertoires in COVID-19. TCRdb's copy holds only in-frame clones and misses some; the assay was immunoSEQ multiplex PCR. The sample records about 130,000 clones, 78% being singletons. Sequenced material: PBMCs or T cells enriched from blood (not recorded which). The receptors were gathered from a woman between 50 and 59 years old who had recovered from COVID-19. Both conserved end residues are part of each CDR3. A D gene is named only where the DNA matches it firmly. Expanded clones get a size class; other rows say once, few or many, or leave the size out.

D: TRBD1
J: TRBJ1-1
size: NA
V: TRBV6-2/TRBV6-3
DNA: TGTGCCAGCAGTTACGGTCCCGGGACAGGGTTGAAAACTGAAGCTTTCTTT
CDR3: CASSYGPGTGLKTEAFF

D: NA
J: TRBJ1-6
size: NA
V: TRBV18
DNA: TGTGCCAGCTCACCACAGGGACACGCCAATTCACCCCTCCACTTT
CDR3: CASSPQGHANSPLHF

D: NA
J: TRBJ1-4
size: NA
V: TRBV5-1
DNA: TGCGCCAGCAGCTTCCAGGGGAGCGAAAAACTGTTTTTT
CDR3: CASSFQGSEKLFF

D: NA
J: TRBJ2-3
size: NA
V: TRBV18
DNA: TGTGCCAGCTCACCCCAGGGACTCGTGCTGGATACGCAGTATTTT
CDR3: CASSPQGLVLDTQYF

D: TRBD1
J: TRBJ1-2
size: NA
V: TRBV13
DNA: TGTGCCAGCAGCACCTCGGACAGGGGGACTGGCTACACCTTC
CDR3: CASSTSDRGTGYTF

D: NA
J: TRBJ2-3
size: few
V: TRBV5-1
DNA: TGCGCCAGCAGCGACGAGGGCACAGATACGCAGTATTTT
CDR3: CASSDEGTDTQYF

D: TRBD2
J: TRBJ2-1
size: many
V: TRBV11-2
DNA: TGTGCCAGCAGCCGCTACCCGGGGGGGGTATTGTCCTACAATGAGCAGTTCTTC
CDR3: CASSRYPGGVLSYNEQFF

D: NA
J: TRBJ1-6
size: NA
V: TRBV28
DNA: TGTGCCAGCAGTTTCTCCGACAGACATAATTCACCCCTCCACTTT
CDR3: CASSFSDRHNSPLHF

D: NA
J: TRBJ1-3
size: once
V: TRBV19
DNA: TGTGCCAGTAGCACGAGACAGACCTCTGGAAACACCATATATTTT
CDR3: CASSTRQTSGNTIYF

D: NA
J: TRBJ1-2
size: NA
V: TRBV5-1
DNA: TGCGCCAGCAGTTCTGGAGCAGTCTATGGCTACACCTTC
CDR3: CASSSGAVYGYTF

D: NA
J: TRBJ1-2
size: NA
V: TRBV28
DNA: TGTGCCACCCCCGGACGGCCAGGGATAGGCTACACCTTC
CDR3: CATPGRPGIGYTF

D: NA
J: TRBJ1-5
size: NA
V: TRBV28
DNA: TGTGCCAGCAGTTTTGCCCCGGGGAGCAATCAGCCCCAGCATTTT
CDR3: CASSFAPGSNQPQHF

D: TRBD1
J: TRBJ1-2
size: NA
V: TRBV18
DNA: TGTGCCAGCTCAGAGGACAGGGACTATGGCTACACCTTC
CDR3: CASSEDRDYGYTF

D: TRBD1
J: TRBJ2-7
size: NA
V: TRBV2
DNA: TGTGCCAGCAGTACCACAGGGGGGCCCTCCTACGAGCAGTACTTC
CDR3: CASSTTGGPSYEQYF

D: NA
J: TRBJ1-5
size: NA
V: TRBV10-3
DNA: TGTGCCATCAGGCAGGGATCGGCTGGTCAGCCCCAGCATTTT
CDR3: CAIRQGSAGQPQHF

D: TRBD1
J: TRBJ1-1
size: NA
V: TRBV13
DNA: TGTGCCAGCAGCTCGACAGGGGTAACTGAAGCTTTCTTT
CDR3: CASSSTGVTEAFF

D: NA
J: TRBJ1-1
size: NA
V: TRBV25-1
DNA: TGTGCCAGCAGTGACTCCGGACAATCTGAAGCTTTCTTT
CDR3: CASSDSGQSEAFF

D: TRBD1
J: TRBJ1-1
size: NA
V: TRBV5-1
DNA: TGCGCCAGCAGCCCGTGGACAGGGACAGGGAACACTGAAGCTTTCTTT
CDR3: CASSPWTGTGNTEAFF

D: NA
J: TRBJ1-2
size: NA
V: TRBV5-4
DNA: TGTGCCAGCAGCCCCCGACAGGATGGGTCCTATGGCTACACCTTC
CDR3: CASSPRQDGSYGYTF

D: NA
J: TRBJ1-3
size: NA
V: TRBV15
DNA: TGTGCCACCAGCAGAGTATCAGGGTCTGGAAACACCATATATTTT
CDR3: CATSRVSGSGNTIYF

D: TRBD1
J: TRBJ1-3
size: few
V: TRBV18
DNA: TGTGCCAGCTCACCAAATCGGCAGGGGGCTACTGGAAACACCATATATTTT
CDR3: CASSPNRQGATGNTIYF

D: NA
J: TRBJ2-5
size: NA
V: TRBV9
DNA: TGTGCCAGCAGCGGGCTAGTGACCCAAGAGACCCAGTACTTC
CDR3: CASSGLVTQETQYF

D: TRBD1
J: TRBJ2-7
size: NA
V: TRBV3-1/TRBV3-2
DNA: TGTGCCAGCAGCCTGACAGGGGTTACCTACGAGCAGTACTTC
CDR3: CASSLTGVTYEQYF

D: NA
J: TRBJ2-5
size: NA
V: TRBV7-2
DNA: TGTGCCAGCAGCTTAGGGAGGTCCCAAGAGACCCAGTACTTC
CDR3: CASSLGRSQETQYF

D: TRBD1
J: TRBJ2-7
size: NA
V: TRBV29-1
DNA: TGCAGCGTTGTTCGACAGGGGACTTACGAGCAGTACTTC
CDR3: CSVVRQGTYEQYF

D: NA
J: TRBJ1-6
size: NA
V: TRBV7-3
DNA: TGTGCCAGCAGCCTTAACACAGTCGGCAATTCACCCCTCCACTTT
CDR3: CASSLNTVGNSPLHF

D: NA
J: TRBJ1-2
size: NA
V: TRBV6-4
DNA: TGTGCCAGCAGGCCGGCGGCAGGGGAGGGTGGCTACACCTTC
CDR3: CASRPAAGEGGYTF

D: NA
J: TRBJ2-3
size: NA
V: TRBV14
DNA: TGTGCCAGCAGCCGGGGCTGGACCTACACAGATACGCAGTATTTT
CDR3: CASSRGWTYTDTQYF

D: NA
J: TRBJ2-2
size: NA
V: TRBV9
DNA: TGTGCCAGCAGCCCCAGGACTGGAATCGGGGAGCTGTTTTTT
CDR3: CASSPRTGIGELFF

D: NA
J: TRBJ2-2
size: NA
V: TRBV19
DNA: TGTGCCAGTAGTATTGGCGGAAACACCGGGGAGCTGTTTTTT
CDR3: CASSIGGNTGELFF

D: TRBD1
J: TRBJ1-2
size: NA
V: TRBV28
DNA: TGTGCCAGCAGACCGACAGGGACCTATGGCTACACCTTC
CDR3: CASRPTGTYGYTF

D: NA
J: TRBJ2-7
size: once
V: TRBV24-1
DNA: TGTGCCACCAGTGATTCTGCGCCGACAGATTTCTACGAGCAGTACTTC
CDR3: CATSDSAPTDFYEQYF